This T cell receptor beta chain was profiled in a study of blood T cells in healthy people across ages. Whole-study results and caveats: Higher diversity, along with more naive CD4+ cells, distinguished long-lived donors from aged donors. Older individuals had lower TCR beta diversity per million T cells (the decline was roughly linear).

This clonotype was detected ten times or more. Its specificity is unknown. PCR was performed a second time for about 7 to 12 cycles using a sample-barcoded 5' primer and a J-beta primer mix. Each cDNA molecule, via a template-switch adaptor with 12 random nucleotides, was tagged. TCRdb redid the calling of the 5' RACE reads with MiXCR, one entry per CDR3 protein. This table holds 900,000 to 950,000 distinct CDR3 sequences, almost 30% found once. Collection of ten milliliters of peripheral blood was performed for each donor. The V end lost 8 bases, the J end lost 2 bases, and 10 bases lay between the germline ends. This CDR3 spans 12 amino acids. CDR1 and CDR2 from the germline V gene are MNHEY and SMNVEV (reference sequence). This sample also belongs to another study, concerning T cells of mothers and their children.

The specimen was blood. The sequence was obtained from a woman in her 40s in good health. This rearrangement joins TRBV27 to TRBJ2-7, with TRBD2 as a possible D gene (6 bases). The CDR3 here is CASGGNPYEQYF. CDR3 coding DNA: TGTGCCAGCGGGGGGAACCCCTACGAGCAGTACTTC.